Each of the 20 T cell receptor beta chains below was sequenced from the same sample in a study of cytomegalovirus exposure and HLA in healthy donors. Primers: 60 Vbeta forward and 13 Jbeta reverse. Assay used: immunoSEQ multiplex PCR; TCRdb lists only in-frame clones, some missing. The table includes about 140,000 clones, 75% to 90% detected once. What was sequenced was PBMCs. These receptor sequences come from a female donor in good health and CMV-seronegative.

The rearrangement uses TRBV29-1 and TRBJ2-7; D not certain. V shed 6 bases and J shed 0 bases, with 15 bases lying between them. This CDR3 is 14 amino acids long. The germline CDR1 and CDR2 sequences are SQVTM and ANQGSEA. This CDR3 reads CSVLSGFSSYEQYF. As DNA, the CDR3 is TGCAGCGTCTTATCCGGGTTTAGCTCCTACGAGCAGTACTTC.

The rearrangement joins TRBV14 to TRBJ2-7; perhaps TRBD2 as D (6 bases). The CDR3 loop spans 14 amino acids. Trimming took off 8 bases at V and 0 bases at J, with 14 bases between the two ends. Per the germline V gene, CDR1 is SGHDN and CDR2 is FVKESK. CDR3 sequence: CASAGPPLSYEQYF. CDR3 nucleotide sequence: TGTGCCAGCGCGGGACCGCCACTCTCCTACGAGCAGTACTTC. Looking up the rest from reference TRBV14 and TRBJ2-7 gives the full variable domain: EAGVTQFPSHSVIEKGQTVTLRCDPISGHDNLYWYRRVMGKEIKFLLHFVKESKQDESGMPNNRFLAERTGGTYSTLKVQPAELEDSGVYFCASAGPPLSYEQYFGPGTRLTVT.

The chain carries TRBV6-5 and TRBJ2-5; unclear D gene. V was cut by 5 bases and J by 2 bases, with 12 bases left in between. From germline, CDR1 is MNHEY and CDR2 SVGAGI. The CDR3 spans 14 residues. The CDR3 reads CASSAGRLQETQYF. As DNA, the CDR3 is TGTGCCAGCAGTGCAGGCAGATTACAAGAGACCCAGTACTTC.

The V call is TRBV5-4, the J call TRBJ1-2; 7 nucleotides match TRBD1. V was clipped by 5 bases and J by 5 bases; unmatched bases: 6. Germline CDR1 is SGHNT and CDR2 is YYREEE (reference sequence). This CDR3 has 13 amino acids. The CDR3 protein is CASSDQGGYGYTF. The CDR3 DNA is TGTGCCAGCAGTGATCAGGGGGGATATGGCTACACCTTC. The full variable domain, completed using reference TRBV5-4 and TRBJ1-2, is ETGVTQSPTHLIKTRGQQVTLRCSSQSGHNTVSWYQQALGQGPQFIFQYYREEENGRGNFPPRFSGLQFPNYSSELNVNALELDDSALYLCASSDQGGYGYTFGSGTRLTVV.

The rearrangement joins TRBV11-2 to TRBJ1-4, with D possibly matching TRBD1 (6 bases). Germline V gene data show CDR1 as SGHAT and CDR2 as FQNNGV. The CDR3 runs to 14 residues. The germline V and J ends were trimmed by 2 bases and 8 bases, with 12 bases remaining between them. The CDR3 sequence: CASSLNRVDEKLFF. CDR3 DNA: TGTGCCAGCAGCTTAAACAGGGTAGACGAAAAACTGTTTTTT.

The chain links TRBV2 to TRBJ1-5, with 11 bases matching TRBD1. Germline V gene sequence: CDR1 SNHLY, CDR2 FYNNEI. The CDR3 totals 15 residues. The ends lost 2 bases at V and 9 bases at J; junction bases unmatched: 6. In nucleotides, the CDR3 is TGTGCCAGCAGTGAAACGGGACAGGGGGTGGGGCCCCAGCATTTT. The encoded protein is CASSETGQGVGPQHF.

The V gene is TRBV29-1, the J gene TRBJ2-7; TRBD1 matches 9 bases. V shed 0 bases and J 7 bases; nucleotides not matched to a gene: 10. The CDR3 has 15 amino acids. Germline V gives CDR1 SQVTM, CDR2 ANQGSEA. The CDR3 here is CSVEDPGQGEAEQYF. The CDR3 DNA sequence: TGCAGCGTTGAAGACCCGGGACAGGGTGAGGCAGAGCAGTACTTC.

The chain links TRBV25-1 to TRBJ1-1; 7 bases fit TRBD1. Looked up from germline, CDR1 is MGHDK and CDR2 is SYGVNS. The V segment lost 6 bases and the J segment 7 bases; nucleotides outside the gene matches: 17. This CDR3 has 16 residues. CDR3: CASRGEQGKFFSEAFF. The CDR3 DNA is TGTGCCAGCAGAGGAGAACAGGGGAAGTTTTTTAGTGAAGCTTTCTTT.

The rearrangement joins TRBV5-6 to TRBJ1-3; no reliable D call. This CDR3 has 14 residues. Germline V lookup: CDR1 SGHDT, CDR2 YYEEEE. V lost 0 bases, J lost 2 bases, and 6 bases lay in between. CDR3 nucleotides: TGTGCCAGCAGCTTGGGGCAGACTGGAAACACCATATATTTT. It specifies CASSLGQTGNTIYF.

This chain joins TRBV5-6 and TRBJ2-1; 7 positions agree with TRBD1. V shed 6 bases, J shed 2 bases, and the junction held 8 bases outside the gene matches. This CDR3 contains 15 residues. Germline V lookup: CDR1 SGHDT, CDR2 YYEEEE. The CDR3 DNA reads TGTGCCAGCACGCTTACAGGGGACACCTACAATGAGCAGTTCTTC. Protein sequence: CASTLTGDTYNEQFF.

CDR3 nucleotides: TGTGCCAGCAGTCCTCAGGGGGGTCAGCCCCAGCATTTT. This gives the protein CASSPQGGQPQHF. The chain combines TRBV6-4 with TRBJ1-5; 7 nucleotides match TRBD1. With 5 bases clipped from V and 6 bases from J, the junction kept 4 bases outside the gene matches. Per the germline V gene, CDR1 is MRHNA and CDR2 is SNTAGT. There are 13 residues in the CDR3.

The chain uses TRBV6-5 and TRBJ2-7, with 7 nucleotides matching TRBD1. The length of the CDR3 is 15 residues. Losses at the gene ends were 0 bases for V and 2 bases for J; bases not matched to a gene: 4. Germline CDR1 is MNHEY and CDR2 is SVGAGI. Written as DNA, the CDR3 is TGTGCCAGCAGTTACTCGTTAACAGGGGCCTACGAGCAGTACTTC. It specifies CASSYSLTGAYEQYF.

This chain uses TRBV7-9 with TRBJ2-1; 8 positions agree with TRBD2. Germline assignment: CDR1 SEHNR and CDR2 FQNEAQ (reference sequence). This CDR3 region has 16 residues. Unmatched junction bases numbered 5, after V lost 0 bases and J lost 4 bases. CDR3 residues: CASSLALVAGYNEQFF. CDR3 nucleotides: TGTGCCAGCAGCTTAGCGCTGGTAGCGGGGTACAATGAGCAGTTCTTC. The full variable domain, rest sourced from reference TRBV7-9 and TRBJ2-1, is DTGVSQNPRHKITKRGQNVTFRCDPISEHNRLYWYRQTLGQGPEFLTYFQNEAQLEKSRLLSDRFSAERPKGSFSTLEIQRTEQGDSAMYLCASSLALVAGYNEQFFGPGTRLTVL.

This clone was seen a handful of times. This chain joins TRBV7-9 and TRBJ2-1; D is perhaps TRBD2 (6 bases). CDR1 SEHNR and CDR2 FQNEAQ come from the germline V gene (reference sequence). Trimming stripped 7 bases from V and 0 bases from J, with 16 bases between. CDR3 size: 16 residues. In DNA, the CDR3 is TGTGCCAGCACCGAGGTGAACGGGAGCTCCTACAATGAGCAGTTCTTC. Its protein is CASTEVNGSSYNEQFF.

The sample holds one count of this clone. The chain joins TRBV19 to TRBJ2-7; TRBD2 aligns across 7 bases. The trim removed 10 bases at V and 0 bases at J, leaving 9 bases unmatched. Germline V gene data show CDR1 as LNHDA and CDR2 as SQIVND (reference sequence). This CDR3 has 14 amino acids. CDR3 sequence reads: CATAIAGSSYEQYF. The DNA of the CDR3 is TGTGCCACCGCTATAGCGGGTAGCTCCTACGAGCAGTACTTC.

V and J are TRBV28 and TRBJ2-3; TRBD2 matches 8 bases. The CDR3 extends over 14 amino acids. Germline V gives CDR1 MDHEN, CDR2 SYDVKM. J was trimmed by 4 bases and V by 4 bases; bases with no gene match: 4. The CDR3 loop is CASSSGGIADTQYF. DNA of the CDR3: TGTGCCAGCAGTTCGGGGGGGATTGCAGATACGCAGTATTTT.

The CDR3 coding sequence is TGTGCCAGTAGGGCCACCGGGACTACGAACACTGAAGCTTTCTTT. Translated, it gives CASRATGTTNTEAFF. This sequence joins TRBV19 and TRBJ1-1; tentatively, D is TRBD1 (5 bases). The germline V and J ends were trimmed by 6 bases and 1 base, with 15 bases remaining between them. The CDR3 contains 15 residues. Per germline, CDR1 LNHDA and CDR2 SQIVND (reference sequence).

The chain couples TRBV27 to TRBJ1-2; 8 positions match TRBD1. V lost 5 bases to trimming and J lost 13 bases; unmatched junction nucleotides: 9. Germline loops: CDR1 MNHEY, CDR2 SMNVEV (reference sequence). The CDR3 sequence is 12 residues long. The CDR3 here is CASSPRQGRCTF. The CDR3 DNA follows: TGTGCCAGCAGTCCCAGACAGGGGAGATGCACCTTC.

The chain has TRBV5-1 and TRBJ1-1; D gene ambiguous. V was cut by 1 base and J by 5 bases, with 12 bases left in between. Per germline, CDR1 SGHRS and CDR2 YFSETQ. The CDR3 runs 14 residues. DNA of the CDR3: TGCGCCAGCAGCTTGCCAAGGGAGGGTACTGAAGCTTTCTTT. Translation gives CASSLPREGTEAFF.

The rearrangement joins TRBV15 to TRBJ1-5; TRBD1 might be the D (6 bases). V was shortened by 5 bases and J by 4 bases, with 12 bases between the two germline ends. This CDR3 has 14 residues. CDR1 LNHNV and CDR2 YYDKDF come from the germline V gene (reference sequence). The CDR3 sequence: CATSLTGDNQPQHF. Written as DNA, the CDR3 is TGTGCCACCAGCTTGACAGGCGATAATCAGCCCCAGCATTTT.